This entry lists 5 T cell receptor beta chains sequenced from one sample in a study of OX40 agonist ivuxolimab in advanced cancers. The assay was immunoSEQ multiplex PCR, and TCRdb's table has in-frame clones only and misses some. This table has roughly 70,000 clones, 75% to 90% appearing once. This specimen was CD4+ or CD8+ T cells sorted from blood, taken in a trial of the OX40 agonist ivuxolimab. Receptor source: an adult with an advanced solid tumor such as melanoma, head and neck, liver or kidney cancer.

The chain carries TRBV7-3 and TRBJ2-7; the match to TRBD2 covers 7 bases. The junction had 9 bases not matched to a gene; V was cut back by 5 bases and J by 2 bases. This CDR3 region has 15 residues. Germline lookup yields CDR1 SGHTA and CDR2 FQGTGA. This CDR3 is CASSPRGDYPYEQYF. CDR3 nucleotide sequence: TGTGCCAGCAGCCCAAGAGGGGACTACCCCTACGAGCAGTACTTC.

In DNA form, the CDR3 reads TGTGCCATCAGTGAGATCGGGAAGCCTAATGAAAAACTGTTTTTT. It specifies CAISEIGKPNEKLFF. The chain carries TRBV10-3 and TRBJ1-4; D is unclear. The CDR3 consists of 15 residues. Germline CDR1 reads ENHRY; CDR2 reads SYGVKD. With 2 bases removed from V and 3 bases from J, the gap between germline ends came to 10 bases.

This clone has only one observation. The chain combines TRBV27 with TRBJ2-4; 10 bases agree with TRBD1. Germline CDR1 MNHEY, CDR2 SMNVEV (reference sequence). There are 16 residues in the CDR3. V lost 5 bases, J lost 2 bases, and 6 bases stayed unmatched. The CDR3 region is CASSPWTGGTKNIQYF. CDR3 nucleotide sequence: TGTGCCAGCAGTCCCTGGACAGGGGGAACCAAAAACATTCAGTACTTC.

The J gene is TRBJ2-7, the V gene TRBV10-3; TRBD2 aligns across 9 bases. Germline assignment: CDR1 ENHRY and CDR2 SYGVKD. The CDR3 loop spans 14 amino acids. J gave up 0 bases and V 10 bases, and 7 bases lay outside the gene matches. CDR3 nucleotide sequence: TGTGCCACCAGGGGGACTAGCAACTCCTACGAGCAGTACTTC. Protein product: CATRGTSNSYEQYF.

In its sample, this clone was seen once. This chain uses TRBV14 with TRBJ2-7, with TRBD2 as a possible D gene (6 bases). Trimming removed 0 bases at V and 3 bases at J, with 15 bases between. CDR3 length: 16 amino acids. The germline V gene has CDR1 SGHDN and CDR2 FVKESK. CDR3 protein: CASSQDSGGPHYEQYF. The CDR3 DNA is TGTGCCAGCAGCCAAGATTCCGGGGGACCCCACTACGAGCAGTACTTC.